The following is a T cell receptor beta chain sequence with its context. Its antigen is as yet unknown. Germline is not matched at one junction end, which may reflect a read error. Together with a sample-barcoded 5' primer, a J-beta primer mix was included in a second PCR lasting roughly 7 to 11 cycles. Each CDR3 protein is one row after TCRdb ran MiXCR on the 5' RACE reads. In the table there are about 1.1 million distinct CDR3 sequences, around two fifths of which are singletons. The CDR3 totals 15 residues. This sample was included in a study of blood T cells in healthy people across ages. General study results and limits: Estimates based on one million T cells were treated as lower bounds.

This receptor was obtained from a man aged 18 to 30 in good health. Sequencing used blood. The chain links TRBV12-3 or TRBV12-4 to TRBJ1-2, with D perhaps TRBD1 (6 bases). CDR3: CASSLDPTGSYGYTF. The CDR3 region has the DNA TGTGCCAGCAGTTTAGATCCGACAGGTTCATATGGTTACACCTTC.